What follows describes a single T cell receptor (beta chain). This clone was counted between two and nine times. What antigen it recognizes has not been identified. No base-level quality is on record; no much larger clone is a single base apart. CDR1 and CDR2, per the germline V gene, are MNHEY and SVGAGI. Measured from the cysteine to the phenylalanine, the CDR3 is 15 residues long. The CDR3 DNA has 45 bases and is translated from base 1. Compared with germline, V lacks 5 bases and J lacks 0 bases; bases without a gene match: 2. Whole blood was collected in K2EDTA tubes by collaborating institutions according to the institutions' own protocols. For TCRbeta analysis, collaborators shipped samples in one of three forms: frozen whole blood, isolated PBMCs, or DNA extracted from either of those sample types. The data were obtained in a study of blood T cell repertoires in COVID-19 (dated by TCRdb to the early 2020s). Regarding the study in general: Collaborator samples came from the United States, Italy and Spain and covered acute and convalescent phases of COVID-19. The material from the prospective study consisted of cDNA or gDNA derived from T cells, B-cell-depleted T cells, or PBMCs. The dataset comprised deeply sampled blood TCRbeta repertoires from subjects exposed to, actively infected with, or recovered from COVID-19. The repertoires were made available in a free public database intended to serve as a resource for research on the immune response to SARS-CoV-2. The samples were drawn from the first 160 participants of the ongoing ImmuneRACE study and from over 950 subjects provided by 6 global collaborators. A de-identified subject ID, COVID-19 status, age in years and sex were almost always included in the sample metadata. Where available, HLA class I and class II types were obtained from metadata supplied by the sample provider rather than from assay-based typing. Study-wide findings and limitations: The amount of clinical and demographic metadata varied by source and participant and was provided uncurated.

TCRbeta CDR3 regions were amplified from genomic DNA using the immunoSEQ Assay, a bias-controlled multiplex PCR. From the authors' description of their analysis: The number of nucleated cells in each sample was estimated from the amplification of reference gene primers within the assay. Sequence reads were collapsed and filtered to measure the absolute abundance of every unique TCRbeta CDR3 rearrangement. Productive Simpson clonality was computed per sample as the square root of Simpson's diversity index over productive rearrangements. The source is immuneACCESS, and TCRdb retained only in-frame sequences with V and J called. Part of the clones is not carried over; for the studies checked, unresolved V genes explain less than half of this, and the remainder is unexplained. V, J and clone size derive from that table, while D and trimming were established from the DNA sequence. In this sample the table shows tens of thousands of clones, 80% to 90% of which occur a single time. Jointly, the top ten make up 4% to 5.5% of the sample.

The sequence is built from TRBV6-5 and TRBJ2-7, and 12 junctional nucleotides match TRBD2. This sequence was found in a woman of 80 years or more with acute or convalescent COVID-19. Material for sequencing was peripheral blood. The sequenced DNA is TGTGCCAGCAGTCGGACTAGCGGGGTCTCCTACGAGCAGTACTTC. The resulting protein is CASSRTSGVSYEQYF.